Listed below are T cell receptor beta chains from one sample, sequenced in a study of CD8+ T cells in alopecia areata. Data came from immunoSEQ multiplex PCR; TCRdb stores just in-frame clones and leaves some out. The table lists some 150,000 clones, 45% to 65% of them singletons. Material: CD8+ T cells sorted from blood, obtained at week 4, from a patient treated with tofacitinib. These receptors came from a human donor with alopecia areata. Each CDR3 is given with its conserved first and last residue. D genes are given only for firm matches. For some rows the clone size is stated as once, few or many, or as a class when expanded; others skip it.

D gene	V gene	J gene	clone size	CDR3 DNA	CDR3 protein
TRBD1	TRBV5-1	TRBJ2-5	.	TGCGCCAGCAGCTTGATGGGACAGGGAGAGACCCAGTACTTC	CASSLMGQGETQYF
.	TRBV14	TRBJ2-5	.	TGTGCCAGCAGCTCAATTTTCGAGGTACCCGGAGAGACCCAGTACTTC	CASSSIFEVPGETQYF
.	TRBV27	TRBJ2-1	.	TGTGCCAGCAGTTCCGGACATGAGCAGTTCTTC	CASSSGHEQFF
.	TRBV7-9	TRBJ2-1	.	TGTGCCAGCAGCGTCGGCGGCCTTGAGCAGTTCTTC	CASSVGGLEQFF
.	TRBV30	TRBJ1-1	.	TGTGCCTGGAGTCGCCTGTCACCGAAAGCTTTCTTT	CAWSRLSPKAFF
.	TRBV27	TRBJ2-7	.	TGTGCCAGCAGTTTAGGTGGGGGCCAACATTCCTACGAGCAGTACTTC	CASSLGGGQHSYEQYF
TRBD1	TRBV27	TRBJ2-7	.	TGTGCCAGCAGTTTATCTCTTGGGACAGTCTCCTACGAGCAGTACTTC	CASSLSLGTVSYEQYF
.	TRBV5-6	TRBJ1-1	.	TGTGCCAGCAGCCCGACTACAGGGAACACTGAAGCTTTCTTT	CASSPTTGNTEAFF
.	TRBV5-4	TRBJ1-5	.	TGTGCCAGCAGCTTGGAACCGTATAGCAATCAGCCCCAGCATTTT	CASSLEPYSNQPQHF
.	TRBV27	TRBJ1-1	.	TGTGCCAGCAGTTTAATCAAGGGGCGGCCTGAAGCTTTCTTT	CASSLIKGRPEAFF
.	TRBV30	TRBJ1-1	.	TGTGCCTGGAGTGAACTAGAGAACACTGAAGCTTTCTTT	CAWSELENTEAFF
.	TRBV7-9	TRBJ2-7	.	TGTGCCAGCAGCTCCTGGTCCAGCTCCTACGAGCAGTACTTC	CASSSWSSSYEQYF
TRBD1	TRBV13	TRBJ2-1	.	TGTGCCAGCAGCTTAGGAAGGGACAGCAATTACAATGAGCAGTTCTTC	CASSLGRDSNYNEQFF
.	TRBV27	TRBJ1-5	.	TGTGCCAGCAGTGCAACAGGGTCAAGTCAGCCCCAGCATTTT	CASSATGSSQPQHF
TRBD1	TRBV5-6	TRBJ2-1	.	TGTGCCAGCAGCTTAGGTCGGGACAGGGATTACAATGAGCAGTTCTTC	CASSLGRDRDYNEQFF
.	TRBV4-2	TRBJ1-2	.	TGTGCCAGCAGCTTAGGCGGGGACGGAGTACACGGCTACACCTTC	CASSLGGDGVHGYTF
.	TRBV27	TRBJ1-4	.	TGTGCCAGCTCGGAGGGGTTGTCGCTTGAAAAACTGTTTTTT	CASSEGLSLEKLFF
TRBD1	TRBV30	TRBJ1-5	.	TGTGCCTGGAGTGTACAGGGGAATCAGCCCCAGCATTTT	CAWSVQGNQPQHF
TRBD1	TRBV4-3	TRBJ2-3	.	TGCGCCAGCAGCCAGCTGACAGGGGTTGGTACAGATACGCAGTATTTT	CASSQLTGVGTDTQYF
.	TRBV19	TRBJ1-3	.	TGTGCCAGTAGTATACAGGACGTCTACTCTGGAAACACCATATATTTT	CASSIQDVYSGNTIYF
TRBD1	TRBV5-6	TRBJ2-7	.	TGTGCCAGCAGCTTGCAGGGGGAGAGCTCCTACGAGCAGTACTTC	CASSLQGESSYEQYF
.	TRBV6-6	TRBJ2-5	.	TGTGCCAGCAGTTACGAAGGGGGAGCGCCTCAAGAGACCCAGTACTTC	CASSYEGGAPQETQYF
.	TRBV30	TRBJ2-7	.	TGTGCCTGGAGTCGGAGGGGGGGCTCCTACGAGCAGTACTTC	CAWSRRGGSYEQYF
.	TRBV23-1	TRBJ2-2	few	TGCGCCAGCAGTCAATACCAGGGAAAGAACACCGGGGAGCTGTTTTTT	CASSQYQGKNTGELFF
TRBD2	TRBV4-3	TRBJ2-1	.	TGCGCCAGCAGCCAAGATCCTAGCGGGGGGCCGGATGAGCAGTTCTTC	CASSQDPSGGPDEQFF
.	TRBV9	TRBJ2-7	.	TGTGCCAGCAGCGTATCCGAGCTGTCCTCCATCGGTCACGAGCAGTACTTC	CASSVSELSSIGHEQYF
.	TRBV29-1	TRBJ1-2	.	TGCAGCGTTCACACACAGGATACTAACTATGGCTACACCTTC	CSVHTQDTNYGYTF
.	TRBV27	TRBJ2-3	.	TGTGCCAGCAGTTTAGTAGCGGCCTCTAGCACAGATACGCAGTATTTT	CASSLVAASSTDTQYF
.	TRBV19	TRBJ1-4	.	TGTGCCAGTAATGAGGGCTTTGCAACTAATGAAAAACTGTTTTTT	CASNEGFATNEKLFF
.	TRBV29-1	TRBJ1-2	few	TGCAGCGTTGACCCAGGGAATGGCTACACCTTC	CSVDPGNGYTF
TRBD1	TRBV6-5	TRBJ2-5	.	TGTGCCACCGGCAGGGGGCGCGTGACCCAGTACTTC	CATGRGRVTQYF
.	TRBV20-1	TRBJ2-1	.	TGCAGTGCTACAGAGCAGTTCTTC	CSATEQFF
.	TRBV2	TRBJ2-5	few	TGTGCCAGCAGTGAACCCAGGGGTTGGGAGACCCAGTACTTC	CASSEPRGWETQYF
.	TRBV5-5	TRBJ2-5	few	TGTGCCAGCAGATTGAACCCACTGTACCAAGAGACCCAGTACTTC	CASRLNPLYQETQYF
TRBD1	TRBV5-1	TRBJ1-1	few	TGCGCCAGCCCCGGGAAGAGACAGGGGGCGCAGATGAACACTGAAGCTTTCTTT	CASPGKRQGAQMNTEAFF
TRBD1	TRBV2	TRBJ2-5	.	TGTGCCAGCAGCCAGCCGGATGACAGGGCTCAAGAGACCCAGTACTTC	CASSQPDDRAQETQYF
.	TRBV13	TRBJ2-7	.	TGTGCCAGCAGCTTGATAACGCATTTGCAGTACTTC	CASSLITHLQYF
TRBD1	TRBV27	TRBJ2-3	.	TGTGCCAGCAGTCTGCAGGGGGCAGAGGCAGATACGCAGTATTTT	CASSLQGAEADTQYF
TRBD2	TRBV11-2	TRBJ2-5	many	TGTGCCAGCAGCACTCCGTGGACTAGCGGGGGGAAGGTTCAAGAGACCCAGTACTTC	CASSTPWTSGGKVQETQYF
.	TRBV6-6	TRBJ1-2	.	TGTGCCAGCAGTTACCCGGTCGGGAGCATCTATGGCTACACCTTC	CASSYPVGSIYGYTF
.	TRBV15	TRBJ2-1	.	TGTGCCACCACCTTCGACAAGAGCTCCTACAATGAGCAGTTCTTC	CATTFDKSSYNEQFF
.	TRBV29-1	TRBJ1-5	few	TGCAGCGTTGAAGATTCCCTCGGACATGAGCATTTT	CSVEDSLGHEHF
.	TRBV29-1	TRBJ1-2	.	TGCAGCGTGAGAATAGACAGTAGTGATGGCTACACCTTC	CSVRIDSSDGYTF
.	TRBV5-6	TRBJ1-5	.	TGTGCCAGCAGCTTGAGGAATCAGCCCCAGCATTTT	CASSLRNQPQHF
.	TRBV19	TRBJ2-7	.	TGTGCCAGTAGTATAGGGCCGGCGGGTGGGGACGAGCAGTACTTC	CASSIGPAGGDEQYF
TRBD1	TRBV29-1	TRBJ2-3	.	TGCAGCGTTTGGTCTAGGGGCGACAGGGGCACAGATACGCAGTATTTT	CSVWSRGDRGTDTQYF
.	TRBV9	TRBJ2-1	.	TGTGCCAGCAGCCCCGAATTGGGGAGCTCCTACAATGAGCAGTTCTTC	CASSPELGSSYNEQFF
.	TRBV5-1	TRBJ2-5	.	TGCGCCAGCAGCTTGGATGACGGCCAAGAGACCCAGTACTTC	CASSLDDGQETQYF
.	TRBV27	TRBJ2-6	few	TGTGCCAGCAGTTTACTTCGCTCTGGGGCCAACGTCCTGACTTTC	CASSLLRSGANVLTF
TRBD1	TRBV30	TRBJ2-7	.	TGTGCCTGGAGTCCGGACAGGTTTGACGAGCAGTACTTC	CAWSPDRFDEQYF
.	TRBV7-9	TRBJ2-5	.	TGTGCCAGCAGCTTAGCTCCCTCCCAATACCAAGAGACCCAGTACTTC	CASSLAPSQYQETQYF